This TCR beta chain is drawn from a study of OX40 agonist ivuxolimab in advanced cancers. Study-wide background: Prior anti-PD-1, anti-PD-L1 or anti-CTLA-4 therapy was allowed; roughly 40% had some. Overall study findings and caveats: Among the nonresponders, some also had low normalized T-cell clonal expansion. The specificity for antigen of the expanded peripheral T cells was not determined. Expansion of clones was among the lowest in partial responders at 0.1-3.0 mg/kg.

A remark on this clone: The target antigen is unknown.

Profiling relied on immunoSEQ multiplex PCR, and the TCRdb table lists in-frame clones only, not all of them. The sample has tens of thousands of clones; 60% to 80% are singletons. This sample comprised CD4+ or CD8+ T cells sorted from blood, obtained in a trial of the OX40 agonist ivuxolimab. The receptor's source is an adult with an advanced solid tumor such as melanoma, head and neck, liver or kidney cancer.

The CDR3 nucleotides read TGTGCCAGTAGCGAGACAGGGAGCAACTCCTACAATGAGCAGTTCTTC. It is translated as CASSETGSNSYNEQFF. V is TRBV19 and J is TRBJ2-1, with 7 bases matching TRBD1. The CDR3 has 16 amino acids. J was trimmed by 0 bases and V by 6 bases; bases with no gene match: 8. Per the germline V gene, CDR1 is LNHDA and CDR2 is SQIVND (reference sequence).